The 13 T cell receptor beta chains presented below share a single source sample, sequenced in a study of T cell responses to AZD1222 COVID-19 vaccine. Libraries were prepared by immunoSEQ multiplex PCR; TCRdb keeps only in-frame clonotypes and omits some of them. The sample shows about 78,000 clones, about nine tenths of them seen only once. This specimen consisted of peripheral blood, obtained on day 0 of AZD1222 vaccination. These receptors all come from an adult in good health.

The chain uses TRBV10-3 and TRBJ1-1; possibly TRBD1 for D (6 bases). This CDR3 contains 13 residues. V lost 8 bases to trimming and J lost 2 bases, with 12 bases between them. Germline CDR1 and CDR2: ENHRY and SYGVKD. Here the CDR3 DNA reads TGTGCCATCGAAGACAGGCTAAACACTGAAGCTTTCTTT. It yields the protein CAIEDRLNTEAFF.

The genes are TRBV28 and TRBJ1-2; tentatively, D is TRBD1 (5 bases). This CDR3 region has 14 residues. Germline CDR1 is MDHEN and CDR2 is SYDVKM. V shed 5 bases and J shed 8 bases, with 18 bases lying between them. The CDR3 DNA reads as TGTGCCAGCAGTCCGAGATCCAGGGTATGGGGCTACACCTTC. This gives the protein CASSPRSRVWGYTF.

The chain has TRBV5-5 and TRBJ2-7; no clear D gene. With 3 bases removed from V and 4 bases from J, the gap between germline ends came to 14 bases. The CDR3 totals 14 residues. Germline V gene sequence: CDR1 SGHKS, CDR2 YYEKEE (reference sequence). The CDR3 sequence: CASSSHGEGYEQYF. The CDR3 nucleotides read TGTGCCAGCAGCTCCCATGGTGAAGGGTACGAGCAGTACTTC.

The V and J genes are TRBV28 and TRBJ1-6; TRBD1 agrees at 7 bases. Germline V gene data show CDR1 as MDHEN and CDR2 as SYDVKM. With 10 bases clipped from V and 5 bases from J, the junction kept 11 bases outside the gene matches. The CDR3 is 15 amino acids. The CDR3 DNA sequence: TGTGCCACCGTCAGCCAGGGGGTTAATAATTCACCCCTCCACTTT. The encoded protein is CATVSQGVNNSPLHF.

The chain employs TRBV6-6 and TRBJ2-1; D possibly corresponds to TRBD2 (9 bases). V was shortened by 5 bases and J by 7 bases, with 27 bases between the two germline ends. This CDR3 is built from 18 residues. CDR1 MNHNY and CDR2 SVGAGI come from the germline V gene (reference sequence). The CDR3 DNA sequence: TGTGCCAGCAGTCCCGGGACAGGACTTAGCGGGAGTAGTAATGAGCAGTTCTTC. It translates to CASSPGTGLSGSSNEQFF.

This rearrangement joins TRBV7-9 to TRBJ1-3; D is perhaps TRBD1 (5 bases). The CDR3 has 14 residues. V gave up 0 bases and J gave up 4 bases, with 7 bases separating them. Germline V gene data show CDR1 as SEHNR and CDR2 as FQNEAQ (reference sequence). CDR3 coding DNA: TGTGCCAGCAGCTTAGCGGGGCCGGGAAACACCATATATTTT. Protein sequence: CASSLAGPGNTIYF.

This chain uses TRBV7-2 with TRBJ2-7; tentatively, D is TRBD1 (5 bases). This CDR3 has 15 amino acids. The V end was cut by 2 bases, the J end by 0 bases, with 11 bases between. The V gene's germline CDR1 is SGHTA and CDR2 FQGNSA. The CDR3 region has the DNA TGTGCCAGCAGCTTACACCCTAGGGGCTCCTACGAGCAGTACTTC. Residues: CASSLHPRGSYEQYF.

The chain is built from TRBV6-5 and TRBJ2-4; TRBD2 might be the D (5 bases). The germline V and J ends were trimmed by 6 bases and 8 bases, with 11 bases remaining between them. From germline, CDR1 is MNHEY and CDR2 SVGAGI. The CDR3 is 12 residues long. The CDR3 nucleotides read TGTGCCAGCAGGGAGGATGGCGACATTCAGTACTTC. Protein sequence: CASREDGDIQYF.

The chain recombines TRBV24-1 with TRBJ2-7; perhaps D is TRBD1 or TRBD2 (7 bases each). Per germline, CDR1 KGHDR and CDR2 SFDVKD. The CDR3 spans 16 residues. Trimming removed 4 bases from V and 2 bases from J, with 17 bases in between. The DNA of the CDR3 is TGTGCCACCAGTGACAGCGGGACAGCCTTTCCCTACGAGCAGTACTTC. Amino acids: CATSDSGTAFPYEQYF.

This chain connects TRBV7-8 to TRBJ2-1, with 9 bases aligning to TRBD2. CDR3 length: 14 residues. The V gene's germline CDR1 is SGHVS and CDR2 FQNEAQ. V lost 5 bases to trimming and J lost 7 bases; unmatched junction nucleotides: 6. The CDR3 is CASSLRLAVNEQFF. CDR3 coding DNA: TGTGCCAGCAGCCTGAGACTAGCGGTGAATGAGCAGTTCTTC.

The CDR3: CASSSYSEAANYGYTF. As DNA, the CDR3 is TGTGCCAGCAGCTCCTACTCTGAAGCTGCGAACTATGGCTACACCTTC. The chain links TRBV7-2 to TRBJ1-2; D uncertain. The CDR3 loop spans 16 amino acids. Trimming shortened V by 4 bases and J by 2 bases, and 17 bases separated the two germline ends. CDR1 and CDR2 (germline): SGHTA, FQGNSA. The full variable domain, completed using reference TRBV7-2 and TRBJ1-2, is GAGVSQSPSNKVTEKGKDVELRCDPISGHTALYWYRQSLGQGLEFLIYFQGNSAPDKSGLPSDRFSAERTGGSVSTLTIQRTQQEDSAVYLCASSSYSEAANYGYTFGSGTRLTVV.

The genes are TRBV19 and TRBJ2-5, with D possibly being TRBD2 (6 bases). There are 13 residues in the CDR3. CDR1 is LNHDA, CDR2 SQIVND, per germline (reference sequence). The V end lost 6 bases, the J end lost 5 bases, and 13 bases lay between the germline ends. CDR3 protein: CASSGSGGETQYF. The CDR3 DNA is TGTGCCAGTAGCGGGAGCGGCGGGGAGACCCAGTACTTC.

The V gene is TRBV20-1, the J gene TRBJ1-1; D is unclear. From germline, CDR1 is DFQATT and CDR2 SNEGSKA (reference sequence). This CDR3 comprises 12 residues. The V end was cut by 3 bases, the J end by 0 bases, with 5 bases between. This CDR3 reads CSASRVNTEAFF. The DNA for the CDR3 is TGCAGTGCTAGTAGGGTGAACACTGAAGCTTTCTTT.